This TCR beta chain originates from a study of shared clonotypes between healthy human individuals. Study-level points and caveats: Generation of non-shared clonotypes was less probable than generation of clonotypes shared by all four donors. Represented diversity (both genetic and exposure-history) was limited by the small number of donors.

As concerns this clone: Its antigen is as yet unknown.

Both subsets, CD45RA+ naive and CD45RA-negative memory, were split from the CD4+ cells. The test was conducted at deep level. Some clones are missing from TCRdb's copy, which holds only in-frame ones; the method was immunoSEQ multiplex PCR. The profile shows millions of clones, 80% to 95% of them singletons. V was shortened by 1 base and J by 0 bases, with 22 bases between the two germline ends. The CDR3 consists of 20 residues. Germline loops: CDR1 MNHNS, CDR2 SASEGT. The sequenced material came from naive CD4+ T cells from PBMCs. Specified subset: CD45RA+ positively selected. The TCR comes from a man between 18 and 29 years old in good health. Some clones in this sample may be carry-over from other donors' samples. The chain carries TRBV6-1 and TRBJ2-4; D unresolved. As DNA, the CDR3 is TGTGCCAGCAGTGAAGATAGGCAGGCCTCCTTTTTACTAGCCAAAAACATTCAGTACTTC. It translates to CASSEDRQASFLLAKNIQYF.